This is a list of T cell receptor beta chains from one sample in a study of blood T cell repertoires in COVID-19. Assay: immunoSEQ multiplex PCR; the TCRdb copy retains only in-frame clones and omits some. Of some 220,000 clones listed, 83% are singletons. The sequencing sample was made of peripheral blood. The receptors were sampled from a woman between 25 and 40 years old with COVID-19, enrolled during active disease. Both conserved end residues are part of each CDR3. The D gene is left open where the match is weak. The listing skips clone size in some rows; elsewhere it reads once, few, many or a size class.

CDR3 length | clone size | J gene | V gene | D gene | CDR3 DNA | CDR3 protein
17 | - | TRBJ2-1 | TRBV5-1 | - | TGCGCCAGCAGCTTGGGCTTGCGCGCCGAACCCTACAATGAGCAGTTCTTC | CASSLGLRAEPYNEQFF
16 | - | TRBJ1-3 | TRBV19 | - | TGTGCCAGTAGTATGTACAGGAGCCGCTCTGGAAACACCATATATTTT | CASSMYRSRSGNTIYF
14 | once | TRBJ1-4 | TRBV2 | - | TGTGCCAGCATACCAGACAGGTCGAGGGAAAAACTGTTTTTT | CASIPDRSREKLFF
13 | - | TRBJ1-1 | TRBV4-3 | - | TGCGCCAGCAGCCGGGACTTGAACACTGAAGCTTTCTTT | CASSRDLNTEAFF
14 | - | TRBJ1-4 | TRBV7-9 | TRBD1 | TGTGCCAGCAGCCCCGGGACAGGGGTGGAAAAACTGTTTTTT | CASSPGTGVEKLFF
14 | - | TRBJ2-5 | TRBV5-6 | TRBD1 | TGTGCCAGCAGCAACCCCAACAGGGGTTTGACCCAGTACTTC | CASSNPNRGLTQYF
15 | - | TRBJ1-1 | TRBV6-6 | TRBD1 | TGTGCCAGCATCCCAACCAGGACAGGGGGCACTGAAGCTTTCTTT | CASIPTRTGGTEAFF
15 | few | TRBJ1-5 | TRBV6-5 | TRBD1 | TGTGCCAGCAGTCCGGGACAGGGGGTCAATCAGCCCCAGCATTTT | CASSPGQGVNQPQHF
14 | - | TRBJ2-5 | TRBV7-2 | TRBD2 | TGTGCCAGCAGCCCCGGACTAGCTCCAGAGACCCAGTACTTC | CASSPGLAPETQYF
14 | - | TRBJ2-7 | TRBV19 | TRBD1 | TGTGCCAGTACCACAAACAGGGGGCCTTACGAGCAGTACTTC | CASTTNRGPYEQYF
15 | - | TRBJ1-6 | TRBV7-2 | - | TGTGCCAGCAGTATCGCCCAGGGTGGGAATTCACCCCTCCACTTT | CASSIAQGGNSPLHF
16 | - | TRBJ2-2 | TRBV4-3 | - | TGCGCCAGCAGCCAAGACGAGACAGCGAACACCGGGGAGCTGTTTTTT | CASSQDETANTGELFF
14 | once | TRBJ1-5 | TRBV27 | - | TGTGCCAGCAGTTTATCAGCCGATTTCCGGCCCCAGCATTTT | CASSLSADFRPQHF
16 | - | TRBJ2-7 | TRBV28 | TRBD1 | TGTGCCAGCAGTTTCATCCGGGACAGAAGCTCCTACGAGCAGTACTTC | CASSFIRDRSSYEQYF
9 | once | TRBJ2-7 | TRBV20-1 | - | TGCAGTGCTCGCTACGAGCAGTACTTC | CSARYEQYF
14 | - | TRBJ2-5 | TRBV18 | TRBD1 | TGTGCCAGCTCACCAACAGGGGGCGCAGAGACCCAGTACTTC | CASSPTGGAETQYF
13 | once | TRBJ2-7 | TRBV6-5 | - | TGTGCCAGCAGTTACTCGACCGGGAACGAGCAGTACTTC | CASSYSTGNEQYF
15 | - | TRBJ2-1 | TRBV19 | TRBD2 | TGTGCCAGTAGTACCTCTAGCGGGAGGGCCAATGAGCAGTTCTTC | CASSTSSGRANEQFF
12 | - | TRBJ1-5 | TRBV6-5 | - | TGTGCCAGCAGCACGAGAGGTCAGCCCCAGCATTTT | CASSTRGQPQHF
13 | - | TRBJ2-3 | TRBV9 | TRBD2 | TGTGCCAGCAACCGGGAGGGCACAGATACGCAGTATTTT | CASNREGTDTQYF
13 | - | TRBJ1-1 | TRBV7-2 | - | TGTGCCAGCAGCTTAGGGGGGGACACTGAAGCTTTCTTT | CASSLGGDTEAFF
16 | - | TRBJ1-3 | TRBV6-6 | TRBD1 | TGTGCCAGCAGCCCCGGGACAGGGGGCGGGAGAAACACCATATATTTT | CASSPGTGGGRNTIYF
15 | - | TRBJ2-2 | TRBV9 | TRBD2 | TGTGCCAGCACACGACTAGCGGTGAACACCGGGGAGCTGTTTTTT | CASTRLAVNTGELFF
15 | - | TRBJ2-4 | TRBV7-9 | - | TGTGCCAGCAGCTTAGCGCAGGCAGGGGAAAACATTCAGTACTTC | CASSLAQAGENIQYF
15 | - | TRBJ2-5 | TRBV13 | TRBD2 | TGTGCCAGCAGCGCCCAGACTAGCGGGAGCGAGACCCAGTACTTC | CASSAQTSGSETQYF
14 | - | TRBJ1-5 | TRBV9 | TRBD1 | TGTGCCAGCAGCGCCATCGACAGGGCTTGGCCCCAGCATTTT | CASSAIDRAWPQHF
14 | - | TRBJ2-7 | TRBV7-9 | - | TGTGCCAGCAGCTTTCCTCAGGGGAGCTACGAGCAGTACTTC | CASSFPQGSYEQYF
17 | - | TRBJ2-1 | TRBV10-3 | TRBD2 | TGTGCCATCAGTGAGTACTTCGACTCAGGGAGGGGTGATGAGCAGTTCTTC | CAISEYFDSGRGDEQFF